Listed here is a single T cell receptor beta chain. What antigen it recognizes has not been identified. Base qualities were left out, and no much larger clone turns up one base away. This sample was included in a study of control samples from healthy donors and cancer patients (TCRdb year 2020). Via the germline V gene (reference sequence), CDR1 is SEHNR and CDR2 FQNEAQ. The CDR3, cysteine through phenylalanine, is 15 amino acids long. The kept DNA is CDR3 alone, 45 bases in frame from the first base. Cut back by 1 base and 8 bases, the V and J ends lie 12 bases apart. Library construction relied on the immunoSEQ multiplex PCR assay. The table was pulled from immuneACCESS by TCRdb, which kept in-frame rearrangements only. Such tables lose some clones; where checked, under half of the loss comes from unresolved V genes, and the rest has no known cause. For this sample the table gives 200,000 or so clones, of which approximately 90% were detected only once. Of the sample, about 1.7% falls within the top ten clones.

Sequenced sample: blood. Recombination joined TRBV7-9 with TRBJ1-6, with no reliable assignment of the D segment. The TCR was taken from a man aged 25-45 years in good health. Here the CDR3 is given as CASSLGPIGHSPLHF. The DNA sequence follows: TGTGCCAGCAGCTTAGGACCAATAGGTCATTCACCCCTCCACTTT.